A selection of T cell receptor beta chains follows, all from one sample in a study of radiation and T cells in renal cell carcinoma. Some clones are missing from TCRdb's copy, which holds only in-frame ones; the method was immunoSEQ multiplex PCR. This sample yields around 15,000 clones, of which about 50% are seen a single time; approximately 40% belongs to the top ten. Sequencing used tumor tissue, obtained from a patient whose treatment included radiotherapy and nephrectomy. Receptors were obtained from a woman aged 60-75 years with renal cell carcinoma. CDR3s include the opening cysteine and the closing phenylalanine or tryptophan. Fields, in order: D gene, clone size, V gene, J gene, CDR3 protein, CDR3 DNA. The D gene is left open where the match is weak. Clone size is given for some rows only: seen once, a few or many times, or a class if the clone is expanded.

>-|-|TRBV6-1|TRBJ1-3
CASFGPFSGNTIYF
TGTGCCAGCTTTGGTCCCTTCTCTGGAAACACCATATATTTT
>-|-|TRBV6-5|TRBJ2-7
CASSYSSQGPYEQYF
TGTGCCAGCAGTTACTCTTCCCAGGGACCCTACGAGCAGTACTTC
>-|-|TRBV27|TRBJ2-3
CASSLGLQTDTQYF
TGTGCCAGCAGTTTAGGTCTTCAGACAGATACGCAGTATTTT
>TRBD1|-|TRBV7-4|TRBJ1-2
CASSPSGGGYTF
TGTGCCAGCAGTCCCTCAGGGGGCGGCTACACCTTC
>TRBD2|-|TRBV10-3|TRBJ2-1
CATSLAGGEGEQFF
TGTGCCACCTCTCTAGCGGGAGGAGAGGGTGAGCAGTTCTTC
>-|-|TRBV5-1|TRBJ2-1
CASSSGGGLSYNEQFF
TGCGCCAGCAGCTCCGGGGGCGGGCTCTCCTACAATGAGCAGTTCTTC
>-|once|TRBV7-9|TRBJ2-2
CASSPQSGHTGELFF
TGTGCCAGCAGCCCCCAATCCGGTCACACCGGGGAGCTGTTTTTT
>-|medium-sized|TRBV4-1|TRBJ2-1
CASSPYLARDEQFF
TGTGCCAGCAGCCCGTATCTAGCTCGGGATGAGCAGTTCTTC
>-|few|TRBV6-1|TRBJ2-2
CASHTGLITGELFF
TGTGCCAGCCACACGGGGTTAATAACCGGGGAGCTGTTTTTT
>-|-|TRBV2|TRBJ2-3
CASNLPGAAQYF
TGTGCCAGCAATTTACCCGGGGCTGCGCAGTATTTT
>-|-|TRBV7-2|TRBJ2-7
CAGSGAGALEQYF
TGTGCCGGATCGGGGGCGGGGGCCCTGGAGCAGTACTTC
>-|few|TRBV18|TRBJ1-5
CASSPGQSSQPQHF
TGTGCCAGCTCACCGGGGCAGTCTAGTCAGCCCCAGCATTTT
>-|-|TRBV7-2|TRBJ1-1
CASSQPQGKAFF
TGTGCCAGCAGCCAACCACAGGGTAAGGCTTTCTTT
>-|-|TRBV7-2|TRBJ2-1
CASSGQPQYNEQFF
TGTGCCAGCAGTGGACAGCCTCAATACAATGAGCAGTTCTTC
>-|few|TRBV9|TRBJ2-1
CASRGPNNEQFF
TGTGCCAGCAGGGGACCAAACAATGAGCAGTTCTTC
>-|many|TRBV11-2|TRBJ2-3
CASSPAGTDTQYF
TGTGCCAGCAGCCCTGCCGGGACAGATACGCAGTATTTT
>TRBD1|few|TRBV7-6|TRBJ1-4
CASSLGQGATNEKLFF
TGTGCCAGCAGCTTGGGACAGGGGGCTACTAATGAAAAACTGTTTTTT
>-|many|TRBV5-6|TRBJ1-2
CASSFSIDGYTF
TGTGCCAGCAGCTTTTCCATCGATGGCTACACCTTC
>TRBD1|many|TRBV7-9|TRBJ2-3
CASKTGGTDTQYF
TGTGCCAGCAAGACAGGGGGCACAGATACGCAGTATTTT
>TRBD1|-|TRBV6-6|TRBJ2-7
CASSRLPPTGSYEQYF
TGTGCCAGCAGTCGACTCCCTCCGACAGGGTCCTACGAGCAGTACTTC
>TRBD1|few|TRBV4-3|TRBJ1-2
CASSQDYQGAAYGYTF
TGCGCCAGCAGCCAAGATTATCAGGGGGCGGCCTATGGCTACACCTTC
>-|few|TRBV25-1|TRBJ2-3
CARGGIGVSDTQYF
TGTGCCAGGGGGGGAATAGGGGTTTCCGATACGCAGTATTTT
>-|few|TRBV19|TRBJ1-2
CASSIRHGYGYTF
TGTGCCAGTAGTATCCGACATGGCTATGGCTACACCTTC
>-|-|TRBV23-1|TRBJ1-5
CASSCPKSLTDSNQPQHF
TGCGCCAGCAGTTGCCCTAAGTCTTTGACGGATAGCAATCAGCCCCAGCATTTT
>TRBD1|-|TRBV5-5|TRBJ1-1
CASSLRDRGRFGTEAFF
TGTGCCAGCAGCCTCCGGGACAGGGGCAGGTTCGGCACTGAAGCTTTCTTT
>-|few|TRBV5-5|TRBJ1-4
CASSPRTGFNEKLFF
TGTGCCAGCAGCCCTAGAACCGGGTTTAATGAAAAACTGTTTTTT
>TRBD2|few|TRBV11-3|TRBJ2-3
CASRNPGLAGTDTQYF
TGTGCCAGCAGGAACCCGGGACTAGCGGGAACAGATACGCAGTATTTT
>-|-|TRBV16|TRBJ1-1
CASSPSQGFAEAFF
TGTGCCAGCAGCCCGTCTCAGGGGTTTGCTGAAGCTTTCTTT
>TRBD1|-|TRBV7-2|TRBJ1-2
CASSLATGTDYGYTF
TGTGCCAGCAGCTTAGCGACGGGGACAGACTATGGCTACACCTTC
>TRBD1|few|TRBV5-6|TRBJ1-2
CASSPDREVYGYTF
TGTGCCAGCAGCCCCGACAGGGAGGTATATGGCTACACCTTC
>TRBD1|-|TRBV7-2|TRBJ2-7
CASSFDRGSYEQYF
TGTGCCAGCAGCTTTGACAGGGGTAGCTACGAGCAGTACTTC
>TRBD1|few|TRBV5-6|TRBJ1-2
CASSSRGQDVYGYTF
TGTGCCAGCAGCTCTAGGGGACAGGACGTCTATGGCTACACCTTC
>-|-|TRBV12-5|TRBJ2-3
CASGPDTDTQYF
TGTGCTAGTGGTCCCGACACAGATACGCAGTATTTT
>-|-|TRBV9|TRBJ2-3
CASSPWGLPTDTQYF
TGTGCCAGCAGCCCGTGGGGACTTCCCACAGATACGCAGTATTTT
>-|-|TRBV5-4|TRBJ1-1
CASSLVRGRNTEAFF
TGTGCCAGCAGCTTGGTGAGGGGGAGGAACACTGAAGCTTTCTTT
>-|-|TRBV19|TRBJ1-4
CASSTWAPNEKLFF
TGTGCCAGTAGTACCTGGGCTCCGAATGAAAAACTGTTTTTT
>TRBD2|-|TRBV5-8|TRBJ2-7
CASSSGLAGGYEQYF
TGTGCCAGCAGCTCGGGACTAGCGGGGGGTTACGAGCAGTACTTC
>-|-|TRBV6-1|TRBJ2-7
CASRRELTSYEQYF
TGTGCCAGCAGACGGGAACTGACAAGCTACGAGCAGTACTTC
>TRBD1|-|TRBV9|TRBJ2-7
CASSPGQAAYEQYF
TGTGCCAGCAGCCCGGGACAGGCAGCCTACGAGCAGTACTTC
>-|-|TRBV6-1|TRBJ1-2
CASSAGQYYGYTF
TGTGCCAGCAGCGCCGGACAGTACTATGGCTACACCTTC
>TRBD1|-|TRBV28|TRBJ1-4
CASSLEGRQGNEKLFF
TGTGCCAGCAGTTTAGAGGGTAGACAGGGGAATGAAAAACTGTTTTTT
>-|-|TRBV6-6|TRBJ2-7
CASSYNGRRTKQYF
TGTGCCAGCAGTTACAATGGTCGGCGGACCAAGCAGTACTTC
>-|few|TRBV11-2|TRBJ1-1
CASSFGGNTEAFF
TGTGCCAGCAGCTTTGGGGGAAACACTGAAGCTTTCTTT
>TRBD1|few|TRBV7-3|TRBJ2-3
CASSFAGGNTDTQYF
TGTGCCAGCAGCTTTGCAGGGGGCAACACAGATACGCAGTATTTT
>-|many|TRBV28|TRBJ2-7
CASSHGAEQYF
TGTGCCAGCAGTCATGGCGCCGAGCAGTACTTC
>-|-|TRBV4-1|TRBJ2-2
CASSRDDTSTGELFF
TGCGCCAGCAGCCGCGACGACACCTCCACCGGGGAGCTGTTTTTT
>-|few|TRBV2|TRBJ2-7
CASRGPTYEQYF
TGTGCCAGCAGGGGACCGACCTACGAGCAGTACTTC
>-|many|TRBV11-2|TRBJ1-6
CASSLADNSPLHF
TGTGCCAGCAGCTTAGCGGATAATTCACCCCTCCACTTT
>-|few|TRBV2|TRBJ1-5
CASRLWGTNQPQHF
TGTGCCAGCAGGCTCTGGGGTACGAATCAGCCCCAGCATTTT
>TRBD1|-|TRBV5-6|TRBJ2-4
CASSLVLTGDGKNIQYF
TGTGCCAGCAGCTTGGTTTTAACAGGGGACGGCAAAAACATTCAGTACTTC
>-|few|TRBV18|TRBJ2-7
CASSPPGQGQYF
TGTGCCAGCTCACCACCGGGGCAGGGCCAGTACTTC
>-|-|TRBV29-1|TRBJ2-7
CSVKTGPIVNYEQYF
TGCAGCGTTAAAACCGGCCCGATAGTAAACTACGAGCAGTACTTC
>-|-|TRBV11-3|TRBJ2-2
CASSLEGELFF
TGTGCCAGCAGCTTAGAAGGGGAGCTGTTTTTT
>TRBD2|-|TRBV5-5|TRBJ2-3
CASSLAGGSTDTQYF
TGTGCCAGCAGCTTAGCGGGGGGCAGCACAGATACGCAGTATTTT
>TRBD1|-|TRBV2|TRBJ1-1
CASSAGGSTEAFF
TGTGCCAGCAGTGCAGGGGGGAGCACTGAAGCTTTCTTT
>-|-|TRBV5-5|TRBJ2-1
CASSLAERGWHYNEQFF
TGTGCCAGCAGCTTGGCAGAAAGGGGGTGGCATTACAATGAGCAGTTCTTC